This T cell receptor beta chain was captured by sequencing in a study of T cells in localized non-small cell lung cancer (dated by TCRdb to 2020 to 2022). With respect to the entire study: T cell repertoires of a few hundred early-stage NSCLC patients were analyzed, with tumors being compared against uninvolved tumor-adjacent lungs. The cohort comprised approximately 240 treatment-naïve NSCLC patients with resected, localized lung tumors. Of the NSCLC patients, around 130 were male and 107 were female, and the mean age was approximately 66 years. Points the paper makes about the study in general: A median of around 50 of the top 100 tumor clones were detected in paired uninvolved adjacent lung, and 28 of these tumor clones were also found among the top 100 clones of the paired uninvolved adjacent lung. Longer overall survival was associated with higher T cell density in blood, whereas shorter survival was associated with higher clonality in adjacent lung. Uninvolved tumor-adjacent lung showed the highest T cell clonality, higher than tumor, which suggests more focused antigenic responses in the uninvolved tumor-adjacent lung. Because multi-region sequencing of the tumors was not done, intratumor heterogeneity could not be ruled out. Because the study design was exploratory, TCR variables were selected using unadjusted p-values without false-discovery rate correction.

TCR beta CDR3 regions were sequenced from DNA using the immunoSEQ Assay. Under the source paper's analysis protocol: T cell density was computed as TCR beta template counts normalized to usable DNA estimated by amplifying housekeeping genes. Using the preseqR package, richness was estimated by extrapolating to 120,000 templates for tissue samples and 400,000 templates for PBMC samples. Clonality was calculated as one minus Pielou's evenness. Tissue-enriched TCRs were identified through differential abundance testing performed on productive amino-acid clonotypes, with a minimum total count of 5 and an alpha of 0.1. Repertoire overlap between compartments was quantified with the Jaccard Index and Morisita Overlap Index. GLIPH clustered TCR beta CDR3s with public tetramer-defined viral CDR3s; viral motifs required at least three viral sequences plus V-gene enrichment. Sourced from immuneACCESS, this table was stored by TCRdb with only in-frame sequences that have V and J called. A share of the clones is absent; for the studies checked, an unresolved V gene accounts for under half, and the remainder has no known explanation. Clonal size and the V and J genes are those of that table, whereas D and trimming came from the DNA. Counted in this sample were tens of thousands of clones; roughly 91% of them appeared once. Clones ranked in the top ten supply 1.1% of the sample.

Trimming accounts for 2 bases at V and 1 base at J, while the number of junction bases matched to no gene is 8. Looking up the germline V gene (reference sequence) yields CDR1 SEHNR and CDR2 FQNEAQ. The CDR3 holds 17 amino acids from the cysteine to the phenylalanine. Just CDR3 DNA is preserved here, 51 bases in frame from base 1. At diagnosis, tumor, uninvolved tumor-adjacent lung and peripheral blood were collected and then preserved as a mix of FFPE and fresh-frozen material. For TCR repertoire profiling, blood samples were analyzed as peripheral blood mononuclear cells. About this clone itself: Its antigen remains unidentified. Base qualities are missing; no much larger clone stands one base away.

This chain joins TRBV7-9 to TRBJ2-1, with TRBD2 matching 7 junction bases. Sequences were derived from peripheral blood, sampled before any cancer treatment. This receptor was obtained from a woman aged 40-69 years with stage I lung adenocarcinoma. In nucleotide form, the sequence is TGTGCCAGCAGCTTAATTAGGTCTAGCGGTTCCTACAATGAGCAGTTCTTC. Its translation reads: CASSLIRSSGSYNEQFF. When the CDR3 is completed using the reference TRBV7-9 and TRBJ2-1 genes on either side, the full variable domain is DTGVSQNPRHKITKRGQNVTFRCDPISEHNRLYWYRQTLGQGPEFLTYFQNEAQLEKSRLLSDRFSAERPKGSFSTLEIQRTEQGDSAMYLCASSLIRSSGSYNEQFFGPGTRLTVL.